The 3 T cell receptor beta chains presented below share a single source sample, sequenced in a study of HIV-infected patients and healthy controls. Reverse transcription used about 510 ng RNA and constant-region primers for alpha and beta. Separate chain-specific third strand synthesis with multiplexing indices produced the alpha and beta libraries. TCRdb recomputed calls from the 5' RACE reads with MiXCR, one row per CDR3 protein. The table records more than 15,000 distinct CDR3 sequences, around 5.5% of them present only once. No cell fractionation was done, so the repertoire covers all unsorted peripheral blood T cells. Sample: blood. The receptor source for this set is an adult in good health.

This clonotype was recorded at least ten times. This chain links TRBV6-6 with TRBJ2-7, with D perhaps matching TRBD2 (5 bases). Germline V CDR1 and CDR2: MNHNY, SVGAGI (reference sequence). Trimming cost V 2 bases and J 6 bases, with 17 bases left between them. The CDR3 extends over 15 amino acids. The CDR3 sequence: CASSYAGRPSPEQYF. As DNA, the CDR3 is TGTGCCAGCAGTTACGCGGGCAGGCCCAGTCCCGAGCAGTACTTC.

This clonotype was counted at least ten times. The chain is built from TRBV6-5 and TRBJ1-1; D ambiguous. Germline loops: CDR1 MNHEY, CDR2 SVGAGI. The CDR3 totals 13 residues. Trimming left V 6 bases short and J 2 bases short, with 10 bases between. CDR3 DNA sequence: TGTGCCAGCAGACCGACACTCAACACTGAAGCTTTCTTT. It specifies CASRPTLNTEAFF.

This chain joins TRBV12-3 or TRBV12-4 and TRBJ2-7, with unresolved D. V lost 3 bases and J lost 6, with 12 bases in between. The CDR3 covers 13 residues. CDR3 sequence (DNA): TGTGCCAGCAGTTTCATCGTTTTGGGCGAGCAGTACTTC. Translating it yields CASSFIVLGEQYF.